These T cell receptor beta chains were read from a single sample in a study of cytotoxic CD8 clonotypes in ibrutinib-treated CLL. TCRdb keeps only in-frame clones here, not all; method: immunoSEQ multiplex PCR. The table lists roughly 12,000 clones, around 81% of them singletons. Specimen: PBMCs, collected at disease progression, from a patient treated with ibrutinib. These receptors came from a human donor with chronic lymphocytic leukemia. CDR3s include the opening cysteine and the closing phenylalanine or tryptophan. The D gene is left open where the match is weak. Some rows mark clone size as missing; the rest say once, few, many or name a class of expanded clone.

j_gene | v_gene | d_gene | abundance | CDR3nt | CDR3aa
TRBJ1-1 | TRBV27 | . | . | TGTGCCAGTTGGAGGGGAACCACTGAAGCTTTCTTT | CASWRGTTEAFF
TRBJ2-2 | TRBV2 | . | few | TGTGCCAGCAGTGAATTCAGCGACGGGGAGCTGTTTTTT | CASSEFSDGELFF
TRBJ1-2 | TRBV19 | . | . | TGTGCCAGTAGTGAGTCGTTTTCGGGACCAGGAGGCTACACCTTC | CASSESFSGPGGYTF
TRBJ2-5 | TRBV6-5 | TRBD1 | . | TGTGCCAGCACCCGGACAGGGGCGGAGACCCAGTACTTC | CASTRTGAETQYF
TRBJ2-3 | TRBV7-2 | . | . | TGTGCCAGCAGCTTAGTTATCTCCGGGGGGCTTAGCACAGATACGCAGTATTTT | CASSLVISGGLSTDTQYF
TRBJ2-3 | TRBV2 | . | . | TGTGCCAGCAGTTGGACTGGGCCGAGCACAGATACGCAGTATTTT | CASSWTGPSTDTQYF
TRBJ2-1 | TRBV14 | . | . | TGTGCCAGCAGCCAAGTGAGCCGCCGTCGCGAGCAGTTCTTC | CASSQVSRRREQFF
TRBJ2-5 | TRBV4-2 | TRBD2 | . | TGTGCCAGCAGCCAAGGGGTTCGGGCTAGCGGGAGTGCCTTGGTAGAGACCCAGTACTTC | CASSQGVRASGSALVETQYF
TRBJ2-6 | TRBV2 | . | . | TGTGCCAGCAGGAAGTTAGAAGTTAGCTCTGGGGCCAACGTCCTGACTTTC | CASRKLEVSSGANVLTF
TRBJ2-7 | TRBV25-1 | TRBD2 | . | TGTGCCAGCAGTGAATGGGGGGGACGCTCCTACGAGCAGTACTTC | CASSEWGGRSYEQYF
TRBJ1-4 | TRBV30 | TRBD1 | . | TGTGCCTGGAGGGGACAGGGGCGGAAAAAACTGTTTTTT | CAWRGQGRKKLFF
TRBJ2-4 | TRBV28 | . | . | TGTGCCAGCAGTTCGGACGGGACACCTGGGATTCAGTACTTC | CASSSDGTPGIQYF
TRBJ2-7 | TRBV7-7 | . | . | TGTGCTAGCAGCCCCTCGGAGGGCTACGAGCAGTACTTC | CASSPSEGYEQYF
TRBJ1-5 | TRBV4-2 | . | few | TGTGCCAGCAGCCAAGATGGGGGGGATTATCAGCCCCAGCATTTT | CASSQDGGDYQPQHF
TRBJ1-2 | TRBV9 | . | . | TGTGCCAGCAGCTCGTTCGGGGGCAGCTATGGCTACACCTTC | CASSSFGGSYGYTF
TRBJ2-3 | TRBV6-4 | . | medium-sized | TGTGCCAGCAGTGAGGAGACTAGGGGGCCAGATACGCAGTATTTT | CASSEETRGPDTQYF
TRBJ2-1 | TRBV19 | TRBD2 | . | TGTGCCAGTAGTATCGCCAGCGGGACGCTCTACAATGAGCAGTTCTTC | CASSIASGTLYNEQFF
TRBJ2-6 | TRBV19 | . | . | TGTGCCAGTACCATACAGCCCCAGGGGGGGGCCAACGTCCTGACTTTC | CASTIQPQGGANVLTF
TRBJ2-4 | TRBV19 | TRBD2 | . | TGTGCCAGTAGTACCCAGGGACTAGCAGCGATAGCCAAAAACATTCAGTACTTC | CASSTQGLAAIAKNIQYF
TRBJ2-2 | TRBV9 | . | . | TGTACCAGCAGCGTAGGAACAGGGAGCACCGGGGAGCTGTTTTTT | CTSSVGTGSTGELFF
TRBJ2-7 | TRBV5-1 | . | few | TGCGCCAGCAGCCCTGGAGAGGAAACCGTCTACGAGCAGTACTTC | CASSPGEETVYEQYF
TRBJ2-1 | TRBV7-2 | . | . | TGTGCCAGGGGACCCTTGAGCTCCTACAATGAGCAGTTCTTC | CARGPLSSYNEQFF
TRBJ2-1 | TRBV10-1 | TRBD2 | . | TGCGCCAGCAGTGAGTTGCCAGGGACTAGCGGGAGGAATGAGCAGTTCTTC | CASSELPGTSGRNEQFF
TRBJ2-7 | TRBV29-1 | . | . | TGCAGCGTTGAGCGGGACGGTGATGAGCAGTACTTC | CSVERDGDEQYF
TRBJ1-3 | TRBV11-2 | . | . | TGTGCCAGCAGCTTAGACGTCTCTGGAAACACCATATATTTT | CASSLDVSGNTIYF
TRBJ1-1 | TRBV30 | . | once | TGTGCCTGGAGTCGGAACACTGAAGCTTTCTTT | CAWSRNTEAFF
TRBJ1-1 | TRBV18 | . | . | TGTGCCAGCTCACCCGGGGGGGGGAACACTGAAGCTTTCTTT | CASSPGGGNTEAFF
TRBJ2-5 | TRBV9 | . | . | TGTGCCAGCAGCGTAGACTGGATGGAGACCCAGTACTTC | CASSVDWMETQYF
TRBJ2-1 | TRBV28 | TRBD2 | . | TGTGCCAGCAGTTCTCAGGGGACTAGCTCCTACAATGAGCAGTTCTTC | CASSSQGTSSYNEQFF
TRBJ2-5 | TRBV29-1 | . | . | TGCAGCGCCGGGACGGAGCAAGAGACCCAGTACTTC | CSAGTEQETQYF
TRBJ1-5 | TRBV6-1 | . | . | TGTGCCAGCAGTGAAGAGGGGACGGGCCCCGGGGAGCCCCAGCATTTT | CASSEEGTGPGEPQHF
TRBJ1-2 | TRBV9 | TRBD1 | . | TGTGCCAGCAGCGCCTCGGACAGGGGGATTGGCTACACCTTC | CASSASDRGIGYTF
TRBJ2-7 | TRBV6-5 | TRBD1 | . | TGTGCCAGCAGTTACGCCGGACAGGGGAATTACGAGCAGTACTTC | CASSYAGQGNYEQYF
TRBJ1-4 | TRBV1 | . | . | TGCACCAGCAGCCAAGACCGACAGTTGGTCCCAACTAATGAAAAACTGTTTTTT | CTSSQDRQLVPTNEKLFF
TRBJ2-5 | TRBV28 | TRBD2 | . | TGTGCCACTTACGCCCCCGGGACTAGCGGAGGAGGGGAGACCCAGTACTTC | CATYAPGTSGGGETQYF
TRBJ2-1 | TRBV4-2 | . | . | TGTGCCAGCAGCCCCCTACCGGGACTTTTCAAGAAGAGCTCCTACAATGAGCAGTTCTTC | CASSPLPGLFKKSSYNEQFF
TRBJ2-2 | TRBV11-1 | TRBD2 | . | TGTGCCAGCTGGTGGACTAGCGGGAACACCGGGGAGCTGTTTTTT | CASWWTSGNTGELFF
TRBJ1-5 | TRBV5-4 | TRBD1 | . | TGTGCCAGCAGCTCAGGGGGCGGCAATCAGCCCCAGCATTTT | CASSSGGGNQPQHF
TRBJ2-1 | TRBV10-1 | TRBD2 | few | TGCGCCAGCAGTGCCGGGACTAGCGAGCAGTTCTTC | CASSAGTSEQFF
TRBJ2-7 | TRBV5-1 | TRBD2 | . | TGCGCCAGCAGCTTCTTTAGCGGGAGGGCCACCGAGCAGTACTTC | CASSFFSGRATEQYF
TRBJ2-1 | TRBV27 | TRBD2 | . | TGTGCCAGCAGTTTTGGACTAGCTTTGTCTAATGAGCAGTTCTTC | CASSFGLALSNEQFF
TRBJ2-1 | TRBV7-9 | . | . | TGTGCCAGCAGCCCTATGAGCTCCTACAATGAGCAGTTCTTC | CASSPMSSYNEQFF
TRBJ2-7 | TRBV19 | TRBD1 | medium-sized | TGTGCCAGTAGTCCCCTAGGGATTCCGGGACAGGTTTTCTACGAGCAGTACTTC | CASSPLGIPGQVFYEQYF
TRBJ2-6 | TRBV7-8 | . | once | TGTGCCAGCAGCTTAGACAGTAGCGGGGCCAACGTCCTGACTTTC | CASSLDSSGANVLTF
TRBJ2-5 | TRBV28 | . | . | TGTGCCAGCAGTTTTCGGTATGAGACCCAGTACTTC | CASSFRYETQYF
TRBJ2-1 | TRBV7-9 | TRBD2 | . | TGTGCCAGCAGCTCGGGGACTACCTCCTACAATGAGCAGTTCTTC | CASSSGTTSYNEQFF